A selection of T cell receptor beta chains follows, all from one sample in a study of T cells in Graves' hyperthyroidism and ophthalmopathy. TCRdb reprocessed the multiplex PCR reads via MiXCR and lists one record per CDR3 protein. The sample shows 450,000 to 650,000 distinct CDR3 sequences, about a sixth of them seen only once. Sequenced: blood. Receptor source: a woman between 18 and 30 years old with Graves' ophthalmopathy. Each CDR3 is given with its conserved first and last residue. D genes are given only for firm matches. Clone size is given for some rows only: seen once, a few or many times, or a class if the clone is expanded.

>TRBV9|TRBD1|few|TRBJ2-1
TGTGCCAGCAGCGTAGCGGGACAGGTCTCCTACAATGAGCAGTTCTTC
CASSVAGQVSYNEQFF
>TRBV30|TRBD1|few|TRBJ2-7
TGTGCCTGGAGGCGTCCGGGACAGGGGGCCTCCGAGCAGTACTTC
CAWRRPGQGASEQYF
>TRBV3-1|TRBD1|many|TRBJ1-2
TGTGCCAGCAGCCAGGGGGGACAGGCTCGTGGCTACACCTTC
CASSQGGQARGYTF
>TRBV15|.|many|TRBJ2-1
TGTGCCACCAGCAGCAGGACAGCATACAATGAGCAGTTCTTC
CATSSRTAYNEQFF
>TRBV10-2|.|.|TRBJ2-1
TGCGCCAGCAGTGAGTATTGGGACGGGGACAATGAGCAGTTCTTC
CASSEYWDGDNEQFF
>TRBV28|.|many|TRBJ2-1
TGTGCCAGCAGTTTATCCGCCCCCGAGCAGTTCTTC
CASSLSAPEQFF
>TRBV5-1|.|many|TRBJ1-6
TGCGCCAGCAGCTTGGAATCTGAGTTCCCACCCCTCCACTTT
CASSLESEFPPLHF
>TRBV19|.|few|TRBJ1-5
TGTGCCAGTACCCCAACTATATACCCGGGGCAGCAGCCCCAGCATTTT
CASTPTIYPGQQPQHF
>TRBV28|.|.|TRBJ2-2
TGTGCCAGCAGTATCCTACAGGGGGGGCTCGGGGAGCTGTTTTTT
CASSILQGGLGELFF
>TRBV2|.|many|TRBJ1-5
TGTGCCAGCAGCGGGATTCTAGGTGGCAATCAGCCCCAGCATTTT
CASSGILGGNQPQHF
>TRBV12-3/TRBV12-4|TRBD2|many|TRBJ2-3
TGTGCCAGCAAGACGGGACTACTCACCACAGATACGCAGTATTTT
CASKTGLLTTDTQYF